This is a list of T cell receptor beta chains from one sample in a study of OX40 agonist ivuxolimab in advanced cancers. Produced via immunoSEQ multiplex PCR; TCRdb's table is partial and in-frame only. The sample yields 40,000 or so clones, about 94% seen once. Sequences were derived from CD4+ or CD8+ T cells sorted from blood, sampled in a trial of the OX40 agonist ivuxolimab. These receptors all come from an adult with an advanced solid tumor such as melanoma, head and neck, liver or kidney cancer. Both conserved end residues are part of each CDR3. Fields, in order: CDR3 length, J gene, D gene, V gene, clone size, CDR3 DNA, CDR3 protein. D genes are given only for firm matches. Expanded clones are given a class, and other clones once, few, many or no size at all.

len: 13
j_gene: TRBJ2-3
d_gene: NA
v_gene: TRBV7-6
abundance: NA
CDR3nt: TGTGCCAGCAGCTTAGGTACGGCAGATACGCAGTATTTT
CDR3aa: CASSLGTADTQYF

len: 16
j_gene: TRBJ2-7
d_gene: NA
v_gene: TRBV12-5
abundance: once
CDR3nt: TGTGCTAGTGGTTGGACGCTCGGAGCCACAGAGGTAGAGCAGTACTTC
CDR3aa: CASGWTLGATEVEQYF

len: 16
j_gene: TRBJ2-3
d_gene: TRBD2
v_gene: TRBV27
abundance: few
CDR3nt: TGTGCCAGCAGAGCTGTACTAGCGGGATTGGCAGATACGCAGTATTTT
CDR3aa: CASRAVLAGLADTQYF

len: 16
j_gene: TRBJ2-1
d_gene: TRBD2
v_gene: TRBV19
abundance: NA
CDR3nt: TGTGCCAGTAGTATCCACGGCGGGAGCTCCTACAATGAGCAGTTCTTC
CDR3aa: CASSIHGGSSYNEQFF

len: 17
j_gene: TRBJ2-1
d_gene: TRBD2
v_gene: TRBV5-1
abundance: NA
CDR3nt: TGCGCCAGCAGCTTGCTAGCGGGAGAATGGTCCTACAATGAGCAGTTCTTC
CDR3aa: CASSLLAGEWSYNEQFF

len: 17
j_gene: TRBJ2-5
d_gene: TRBD2
v_gene: TRBV11-2
abundance: NA
CDR3nt: TGTGCCAGCAGCTTAGGACTAGCGGGACGACTGGCGGAGACCCAGTACTTC
CDR3aa: CASSLGLAGRLAETQYF

len: 15
j_gene: TRBJ2-7
d_gene: TRBD2
v_gene: TRBV19
abundance: NA
CDR3nt: TGTGCCAGTAGTATATCTAGCGGGTTAACCTACGAGCAGTACTTC
CDR3aa: CASSISSGLTYEQYF

len: 12
j_gene: TRBJ1-1
d_gene: NA
v_gene: TRBV2
abundance: NA
CDR3nt: TGTGCCAGCAGTAGGATGGTCACTGAAGCTTTCTTT
CDR3aa: CASSRMVTEAFF

len: 16
j_gene: TRBJ1-1
d_gene: TRBD1
v_gene: TRBV13
abundance: NA
CDR3nt: TGTGCCAGCAGCCCAACAGGGGAGGATTTGGACACTGAAGCTTTCTTT
CDR3aa: CASSPTGEDLDTEAFF

len: 13
j_gene: TRBJ1-1
d_gene: NA
v_gene: TRBV10-3
abundance: NA
CDR3nt: TGTGCCATCAGTGAGCCAAAATACACTGAAGCTTTCTTT
CDR3aa: CAISEPKYTEAFF

len: 14
j_gene: TRBJ2-5
d_gene: TRBD2
v_gene: TRBV11-3
abundance: NA
CDR3nt: TGTGCCAGCAGCTTCAGGGCCGGGGGGGAGACCCAGTACTTC
CDR3aa: CASSFRAGGETQYF

len: 15
j_gene: TRBJ2-1
d_gene: NA
v_gene: TRBV6-1
abundance: NA
CDR3nt: TGTGCCAGCAGTCTCCTGGCGGAGGGCTACAATGAGCAGTTCTTC
CDR3aa: CASSLLAEGYNEQFF

len: 15
j_gene: TRBJ2-1
d_gene: TRBD1
v_gene: TRBV10-3
abundance: NA
CDR3nt: TGTGCCATCAGTGATGGGACAGCCTCCTACAATGAGCAGTTCTTC
CDR3aa: CAISDGTASYNEQFF

len: 17
j_gene: TRBJ1-2
d_gene: TRBD1
v_gene: TRBV4-3
abundance: NA
CDR3nt: TGCGCCAGCAGCCAACAGGACAGGGGGCGCGTTGACTATGGCTACACCTTC
CDR3aa: CASSQQDRGRVDYGYTF

len: 13
j_gene: TRBJ1-2
d_gene: TRBD1
v_gene: TRBV19
abundance: NA
CDR3nt: TGTGCCAGTAGTTCCTTAACAGGGGCTGGCTACACCTTC
CDR3aa: CASSSLTGAGYTF

len: 17
j_gene: TRBJ2-3
d_gene: TRBD2
v_gene: TRBV28
abundance: NA
CDR3nt: TGTGCCAGCAGTTTAAGAGGGGGACTAGCGGGAGGGGATACGCAGTATTTT
CDR3aa: CASSLRGGLAGGDTQYF

len: 14
j_gene: TRBJ2-7
d_gene: NA
v_gene: TRBV19
abundance: NA
CDR3nt: TGTGCCAGTAGTATCGTAAAGGACGGATACGAGCAGTACTTC
CDR3aa: CASSIVKDGYEQYF

len: 13
j_gene: TRBJ2-7
d_gene: TRBD1
v_gene: TRBV6-4
abundance: NA
CDR3nt: TGTGCCAGCCTCTTGGGACAGTCCTACGAGCAGTACTTC
CDR3aa: CASLLGQSYEQYF

len: 11
j_gene: TRBJ2-7
d_gene: NA
v_gene: TRBV6-1
abundance: NA
CDR3nt: TGTGCCAGCAGTGCAGGGTACGAGCAGTACTTC
CDR3aa: CASSAGYEQYF

len: 13
j_gene: TRBJ2-7
d_gene: NA
v_gene: TRBV19
abundance: NA
CDR3nt: TGTGCCAGTAGTCCTCAACTCTCCTACGAGCAGTACTTC
CDR3aa: CASSPQLSYEQYF

len: 14
j_gene: TRBJ1-1
d_gene: NA
v_gene: TRBV19
abundance: NA
CDR3nt: TGTGCCAGTAGTAATCCCAGGCCGAACACTGAAGCTTTCTTT
CDR3aa: CASSNPRPNTEAFF

len: 15
j_gene: TRBJ1-4
d_gene: TRBD1
v_gene: TRBV27
abundance: NA
CDR3nt: TGTGCCAGCAGTTCCTACAGGGGGCTCAATGAAAAACTGTTTTTT
CDR3aa: CASSSYRGLNEKLFF

len: 16
j_gene: TRBJ1-5
d_gene: NA
v_gene: TRBV5-8
abundance: NA
CDR3nt: TGTGCCAGCAGCTTGGGGGCAGGGCATAGCAATCAGCCCCAGCATTTT
CDR3aa: CASSLGAGHSNQPQHF

len: 13
j_gene: TRBJ2-7
d_gene: TRBD1
v_gene: TRBV6-4
abundance: NA
CDR3nt: TGTGCCAGCACAGTCGGACAGGGCTACGAGCAGTACTTC
CDR3aa: CASTVGQGYEQYF

len: 14
j_gene: TRBJ2-1
d_gene: NA
v_gene: TRBV14
abundance: NA
CDR3nt: TGTGCCAGCTCGGGGGTCAGGGGGTACAATGAGCAGTTCTTC
CDR3aa: CASSGVRGYNEQFF

len: 14
j_gene: TRBJ2-2
d_gene: NA
v_gene: TRBV7-2
abundance: NA
CDR3nt: TGTGCCAGCAGCTTAGTTAGAGTTGGTGGGGAGCTGTTTTTT
CDR3aa: CASSLVRVGGELFF

len: 12
j_gene: TRBJ2-7
d_gene: TRBD1
v_gene: TRBV30
abundance: NA
CDR3nt: TGTGCCTGGGGGCGACAGGGTGGTGAGCAGTACTTC
CDR3aa: CAWGRQGGEQYF

len: 15
j_gene: TRBJ2-3
d_gene: TRBD1
v_gene: TRBV9
abundance: NA
CDR3nt: TGTGCCAGCAGCGTACAAGGGGGCCCGACAGATACGCAGTATTTT
CDR3aa: CASSVQGGPTDTQYF

len: 14
j_gene: TRBJ2-7
d_gene: TRBD2
v_gene: TRBV5-4
abundance: once
CDR3nt: TGTGCCAGCAGCCACGGGGCGGGAGCATACGAGCAGTACTTC
CDR3aa: CASSHGAGAYEQYF

len: 15
j_gene: TRBJ1-1
d_gene: NA
v_gene: TRBV11-2
abundance: NA
CDR3nt: TGTGCCAGCAGCTTCGTCACCCTAAGGAGGGCTGAAGCTTTCTTT
CDR3aa: CASSFVTLRRAEAFF

len: 15
j_gene: TRBJ2-1
d_gene: TRBD2
v_gene: TRBV2
abundance: few
CDR3nt: TGTGCCAGCACCCAAGGGGCTAGCGGCTACAATGAGCAGTTCTTC
CDR3aa: CASTQGASGYNEQFF

len: 15
j_gene: TRBJ2-1
d_gene: TRBD2
v_gene: TRBV10-3
abundance: NA
CDR3nt: TGTGCCATCAGAGACTCTAGCGGGAGGTGGAATGAGCAGTTCTTC
CDR3aa: CAIRDSSGRWNEQFF

len: 21
j_gene: TRBJ1-2
d_gene: TRBD1
v_gene: TRBV9
abundance: NA
CDR3nt: TGTGCCAGCAGCGTAGTGGACCCGCGTGACGACAGGGGATTAGTAAACTATGGCTACACCTTC
CDR3aa: CASSVVDPRDDRGLVNYGYTF

len: 13
j_gene: TRBJ1-5
d_gene: NA
v_gene: TRBV27
abundance: NA
CDR3nt: TGTGCCAGCAGTCTGGAGACGGGTGGGCCCCAGCATTTT
CDR3aa: CASSLETGGPQHF

len: 14
j_gene: TRBJ2-7
d_gene: NA
v_gene: TRBV27
abundance: NA
CDR3nt: TGTGCCAGCAGTTTGAGGACCGGAACCTACGAGCAGTACTTC
CDR3aa: CASSLRTGTYEQYF

len: 18
j_gene: TRBJ1-2
d_gene: NA
v_gene: TRBV7-9
abundance: NA
CDR3nt: TGTGCCAGCAGCTCTCCAGTCCACAACCTTTTGCCAGACTATGGCTACACCTTC
CDR3aa: CASSSPVHNLLPDYGYTF

len: 14
j_gene: TRBJ1-5
d_gene: TRBD1
v_gene: TRBV6-5
abundance: NA
CDR3nt: TGTGCCAGCAGTACCGGGACAGGAGACCAGCCCCAGCATTTT
CDR3aa: CASSTGTGDQPQHF

len: 11
j_gene: TRBJ2-7
d_gene: NA
v_gene: TRBV5-4
abundance: NA
CDR3nt: TGTGCCAGCAGCTTCGGTGGCGAGCAGTACTTC
CDR3aa: CASSFGGEQYF

len: 14
j_gene: TRBJ1-2
d_gene: TRBD1
v_gene: TRBV2
abundance: NA
CDR3nt: TGTGCCAGCAGGGGACAGGCCGGGAACTATGGCTACACCTTC
CDR3aa: CASRGQAGNYGYTF

len: 16
j_gene: TRBJ2-7
d_gene: TRBD1
v_gene: TRBV6-5
abundance: NA
CDR3nt: TGTGCCAGCAGTTTGACCCCGAGGACAGGGAGCTACGAGCAGTACTTC
CDR3aa: CASSLTPRTGSYEQYF